This record looks at one TCR beta chain sequence and its context. Losses at the gene ends were 4 bases for V and 3 bases for J; bases not matched to a gene: 8. The CDR3 is 17 amino acids. The germline V gene has CDR1 SGHAT and CDR2 FQNNGV. The data are from a study of blood T cell repertoires in COVID-19. About the study: There were acute and convalescent COVID-19 samples, and they came from the United States, Italy and Spain. Sources were T cells, B-cell-depleted T cells, or PBMCs; the material itself was cDNA or gDNA.

Original processing methods: From reference gene primer amplification, estimates of nucleated cell counts were derived. TCRdb keeps only in-frame clones here, not all; method: immunoSEQ multiplex PCR. V and J calls plus clone size are reproduced from that table; the DNA served to infer D and trimming. This table has about 210,000 clones, around nine tenths appearing once. This sequence originates from a middle-aged woman with acute or convalescent COVID-19. The rearrangement links TRBV11-2 to TRBJ1-3, with TRBD1 matching over 11 bases. Sample: peripheral blood. The CDR3 loop reads CASSSWTGGPGGNTIYF. The CDR3 nucleotides read TGTGCCAGCAGCTCCTGGACAGGGGGCCCAGGTGGAAACACCATATATTTT. Complete variable domain (other parts from reference TRBV11-2 and TRBJ1-3): EAGVAQSPRYKIIEKRQSVAFWCNPISGHATLYWYQQILGQGPKLLIQFQNNGVVDDSQLPKDRFSAERLKGVDSTLKIQPAKLEDSAVYLCASSSWTGGPGGNTIYFGEGSWLTVV.